These T cell receptor beta chains were read from a single sample in a study of cytomegalovirus exposure and HLA in healthy donors. Assay: immunoSEQ multiplex PCR; the TCRdb copy retains only in-frame clones and omits some. Here the sample spans 110,000 to 150,000 clones, approximately 85% being singletons. The sample comprised PBMCs. The source of these receptors is a woman aged 25-40 years in good health and CMV-seronegative. Both conserved end residues are part of each CDR3. A D gene is named only where the DNA matches it firmly. For some rows the clone size is stated as once, few or many, or as a class when expanded; others skip it.

TRBV11-2	TRBJ1-6	TRBD1	-	CASSLAQGYGNLHF	TGTGCCAGCAGCTTGGCACAGGGGTACGGTAACCTCCACTTT
TRBV7-3	TRBJ2-3	TRBD2	-	CASSLSGWGDTQYF	TGTGCCAGCAGCCTTAGCGGGTGGGGAGATACGCAGTATTTT
TRBV9	TRBJ2-7	-	few	CASSVGGRGSEQYF	TGTGCCAGCAGCGTAGGTGGCAGGGGTTCCGAGCAGTACTTC
TRBV2	TRBJ1-3	-	-	CASSSEGGFTSSGNTIYF	TGTGCCAGCAGTAGTGAAGGCGGGTTTACGAGCTCTGGAAACACCATATATTTT
TRBV18	TRBJ1-4	TRBD1	few	CASSPRQGASTNEKLFF	TGTGCCAGCTCACCACGCCAGGGGGCCTCAACTAATGAAAAACTGTTTTTT
TRBV10-2	TRBJ2-7	-	-	CASSTMAYEQYF	TGCGCCAGCAGCACAATGGCCTACGAGCAGTACTTC
TRBV6-5	TRBJ1-4	-	once	CASSYSSGGKLFF	TGTGCCAGCAGTTACTCGAGCGGGGGGAAACTGTTTTTT
TRBV23-1	TRBJ1-4	-	-	CASSPNPHTNEKLFF	TGCGCCAGCAGTCCTAATCCGCATACTAATGAAAAACTGTTTTTT
TRBV19	TRBJ1-1	-	-	CASMDRMNTEAFF	TGTGCCAGTATGGACAGAATGAACACTGAAGCTTTCTTT
TRBV7-6	TRBJ2-3	TRBD2	-	CASSLLPAGGTDTQYF	TGTGCCAGCAGCTTATTGCCAGCGGGGGGAACAGATACGCAGTATTTT
TRBV5-4	TRBJ1-2	-	-	CASSTAPLGGYTF	TGTGCCAGCAGTACGGCCCCACTCGGGGGCTACACCTTC
TRBV7-2	TRBJ2-7	-	-	CASSTRAGTSSNEQYF	TGTGCCAGCAGCACGCGAGCCGGGACAAGTTCTAACGAGCAGTACTTC
TRBV18	TRBJ1-1	-	-	CASSNQMGEGEAFF	TGTGCCAGCTCGAACCAAATGGGCGAGGGAGAAGCTTTCTTT
TRBV11-3	TRBJ2-2	-	-	CASAPALAPGELFF	TGTGCCAGCGCCCCGGCGCTAGCTCCCGGGGAGCTGTTTTTT
TRBV7-2	TRBJ2-5	-	-	CASSRPPGEETQYF	TGTGCCAGCAGCCGCCCCCCAGGTGAAGAGACCCAGTACTTC
TRBV28	TRBJ2-7	TRBD1	once	CASSPSSTGSSYEQYF	TGTGCCAGCAGTCCCTCATCGACAGGGAGCTCCTACGAGCAGTACTTC
TRBV6-5	TRBJ2-1	TRBD1	-	CASSYHRTGYNEQFF	TGTGCCAGCAGTTACCATCGGACAGGATACAATGAGCAGTTCTTC
TRBV6-5	TRBJ2-7	TRBD1	-	CASSYSQGVGGEQYF	TGTGCCAGCAGTTACTCTCAGGGGGTTGGGGGCGAGCAGTACTTC
TRBV5-4	TRBJ1-3	-	few	CASSRGGMTHLSGNTIYF	TGTGCCAGCAGTAGGGGCGGAATGACCCACCTCTCTGGAAACACCATATATTTT
TRBV11-2	TRBJ2-1	TRBD2	-	CASSLAAGGSPNEQFF	TGTGCCAGCAGCTTAGCGGCGGGGGGCTCTCCTAATGAGCAGTTCTTC
TRBV15	TRBJ1-5	TRBD1	-	CATSSRDSIPQHF	TGTGCCACCAGCAGCCGGGACAGTATACCCCAGCATTTT
TRBV6-5	TRBJ2-2	-	few	CASSSLTVRTGELFF	TGTGCCAGCAGTTCCTTAACGGTCCGCACCGGGGAGCTGTTTTTT
TRBV11-2	TRBJ2-5	TRBD2	once	CASSLRLAGANQETQYF	TGTGCCAGCAGCTTAAGGCTAGCGGGGGCCAACCAAGAGACCCAGTACTTC
TRBV11-3	TRBJ1-4	-	-	CASSLGEGEATNEKLFF	TGTGCCAGCAGCTTAGGGGAGGGGGAGGCAACTAATGAAAAACTGTTTTTT
TRBV4-1	TRBJ1-2	TRBD1	-	CASSQEWGTGNHYGYTF	TGCGCCAGCAGCCAAGAGTGGGGGACAGGGAATCACTATGGCTACACCTTC
TRBV5-1	TRBJ1-1	-	-	CASSLARDTIFTEAFF	TGCGCCAGCAGCTTGGCCCGGGACACAATTTTCACTGAAGCTTTCTTT
TRBV7-2	TRBJ2-7	-	-	CASSSTVLEQYF	TGTGCCAGCAGCTCCACAGTTCTGGAGCAGTACTTC
TRBV2	TRBJ2-1	-	-	CASSPWGGQGEQFF	TGTGCCAGCAGTCCCTGGGGGGGGCAGGGTGAGCAGTTCTTC
TRBV6-1	TRBJ1-1	-	-	CASSAPHRSNGGNTEAFF	TGTGCCAGCAGTGCCCCCCATAGGTCGAACGGGGGGAACACTGAAGCTTTCTTT
TRBV19	TRBJ2-2	-	-	CASSIRAGTGELFF	TGTGCCAGTAGTATACGGGCAGGGACCGGGGAGCTGTTTTTT
TRBV29-1	TRBJ1-1	-	-	CSVEAGFRAFF	TGCAGCGTTGAAGCCGGGTTTAGGGCTTTCTTT
TRBV5-1	TRBJ2-1	TRBD2	once	CASSLGTSGGVEQFF	TGCGCCAGCAGCCTCGGGACTAGCGGGGGGGTTGAGCAGTTCTTC
TRBV30	TRBJ1-2	-	-	CAWRRPATNYGYTF	TGTGCCTGGAGACGCCCCGCTACTAACTATGGCTACACCTTC
TRBV6-6	TRBJ2-7	TRBD2	-	CATSSGATYEQYF	TGTGCCACTTCTAGCGGGGCCACCTACGAGCAGTACTTC
TRBV7-9	TRBJ2-7	-	-	CASSLRGRYEQYF	TGTGCCAGCAGCCTCAGGGGCCGGTACGAGCAGTACTTC
TRBV5-8	TRBJ1-2	-	-	CASSLPGVLRGGYTF	TGTGCCAGCAGCTTGCCAGGGGTTCTTAGGGGAGGCTACACCTTC
TRBV7-3	TRBJ2-3	TRBD1	-	CASSLTGQGIGADTQYF	TGTGCCAGCAGCTTAACCGGACAGGGGATCGGCGCAGATACGCAGTATTTT
TRBV6-5	TRBJ1-4	-	-	CASSYGGATNEKLFF	TGTGCCAGCAGTTACGGGGGGGCAACTAATGAAAAACTGTTTTTT
TRBV25-1	TRBJ1-1	TRBD1	-	CASSSPGQGRPEAFF	TGTGCCAGCAGTTCCCCTGGACAGGGGCGGCCTGAAGCTTTCTTT
TRBV7-6	TRBJ1-1	-	-	CASSLFWNTEAFF	TGTGCCAGCAGCTTATTCTGGAACACTGAAGCTTTCTTT
TRBV6-4	TRBJ1-2	-	few	CASRGALTNYGYTF	TGTGCCAGCAGGGGGGCCCTCACCAACTATGGCTACACCTTC
TRBV5-4	TRBJ2-7	-	-	CASSFRQAEQYF	TGTGCCAGCAGCTTCAGACAGGCCGAGCAGTACTTC
TRBV5-1	TRBJ2-7	TRBD1	-	CASSLTGTGTYEQYF	TGCGCCAGCAGCTTAACCGGGACAGGGACCTACGAGCAGTACTTC
TRBV5-1	TRBJ2-2	-	-	CASSLTGIGTGELFF	TGCGCCAGCAGTTTAACAGGGATTGGAACCGGGGAGCTGTTTTTT
TRBV11-2	TRBJ1-2	TRBD1	-	CASSTRTGGTSNYGYTF	TGTGCCAGCAGCACCAGGACAGGGGGAACTTCTAACTATGGCTACACCTTC
TRBV5-4	TRBJ1-1	-	-	CASSSGQRTEAFF	TGTGCCAGCAGCTCTGGACAGCGCACTGAAGCTTTCTTT
TRBV10-2	TRBJ1-1	-	-	CASALERQVGNTEAFF	TGCGCCAGCGCACTAGAAAGACAGGTGGGAAACACTGAAGCTTTCTTT
TRBV18	TRBJ1-1	TRBD1	-	CASSSTRTGGDMNTEAFF	TGTGCCAGCTCATCAACCCGGACAGGGGGAGACATGAACACTGAAGCTTTCTTT
TRBV6-6	TRBJ1-2	TRBD1	-	CASRPGQPLNYGYTF	TGTGCCAGCAGGCCGGGACAGCCTCTTAACTATGGCTACACCTTC
TRBV5-1	TRBJ2-3	TRBD2	-	CASSLGLAGDAADTQYF	TGCGCCAGCAGCTTGGGGTTAGCGGGGGATGCTGCAGATACGCAGTATTTT
TRBV18	TRBJ2-7	TRBD2	-	CASSTLGLAGGEQYF	TGTGCCAGCTCAACATTGGGACTAGCGGGGGGGGAGCAGTACTTC
TRBV30	TRBJ1-1	TRBD1	many	CAWGRVRTGVGGREAFF	TGTGCCTGGGGGCGAGTTAGGACAGGGGTAGGGGGTCGTGAAGCTTTCTTT